The 21 T cell receptor beta chains below all came from one sample that was sequenced in a study of monozygotic twins with inflammatory bowel disease. TCRdb processed the 5' RACE reads again and assigns one entry to each CDR3 protein, with no DNA. The table counts about 450,000 distinct CDR3 sequences; 2% to 2.5% lies in the top ten. Material for sequencing was blood. Receptors originate from a human donor with ulcerative colitis or Crohn's disease, or a healthy co-twin of an affected twin (not recorded which).

The chain couples TRBV6-6 to TRBJ2-2; checking the TCRdb D call of TRBD1 is not possible without DNA. Germline V gene lookup returns CDR1 MNHNY and CDR2 SVGAGI (reference sequence). The CDR3 is 14 amino acids. CDR3: CASSGILDNSELFF.

This chain connects TRBV5-1 to TRBJ2-6; TCRdb designates TRBD1, a call that cannot be tested without DNA. Germline V gene lookup returns CDR1 SGHRS and CDR2 YFSETQ. The CDR3 has 17 residues. The CDR3: CASTWGGRSSGANVLTF.

The genes are TRBV9 and TRBJ2-1. The CDR3 has 15 residues. Germline V gene lookup returns CDR1 SGDLS and CDR2 YYNGEE. The CDR3 sequence: CASSVGRETYNEQFF.

The chain has TRBV6-5 and TRBJ2-1; TCRdb's D call, TRBD2, is unchecked because there is no DNA. The CDR3 covers 18 residues. Germline loops: CDR1 MNHEY, CDR2 SVGAGI. This CDR3 reads CASSYQREGANAYNEQFF.

The rearrangement uses TRBV18 and TRBJ2-1; with no DNA, the TCRdb D assignment of TRBD2 cannot be verified. The CDR3 consists of 17 residues. Germline V CDR1 and CDR2: KGHSH, LQKENI. CDR3: CASSQQGLASSYNEQFF. Full variable domain (outside the CDR3, taken from reference TRBV18 and TRBJ2-1): NAGVMQNPRHLVRRRGQEARLRCSPMKGHSHVYWYRQLPEEGLKFMVYLQKENIIDESGMPKERFSAEFPKEGPSILRIQQVVRGDSAAYFCASSQQGLASSYNEQFFGPGTRLTVL.

The chain employs TRBV5-6 and TRBJ2-2; the TRBD1 assignment by TCRdb is unverifiable without DNA. The CDR3 is made up of 17 amino acids. Germline V lookup: CDR1 SGHDT, CDR2 YYEEEE. CDR3 amino acids: CASSSTWGQGLTGELFF.

This sequence joins TRBV29-1 and TRBJ1-2; TCRdb selects TRBD1, and the lack of DNA leaves this call unchecked. CDR3 length: 13 residues. The V gene's germline CDR1 is SQVTM and CDR2 ANQGSEA. CDR3 protein: CSATKQGNYGYTF.

The rearrangement uses TRBV20-1 and TRBJ2-7. The CDR3 has 11 residues. Germline CDR1 is DFQATT and CDR2 is SNEGSKA (reference sequence). CDR3: CSAGQSYEQYF.

The rearrangement joins TRBV9 to TRBJ2-3; TCRdb picks TRBD2, but there is no DNA to check that call. CDR3 length equals 16 residues. The germline V gene has CDR1 SGDLS and CDR2 YYNGEE. CDR3 residues: CASSVIAGGPADTQYF.

The J gene is TRBJ2-5, the V gene TRBV4-1; the TRBD2 assignment by TCRdb is unverifiable without DNA. CDR1 and CDR2 (germline): MGHRA, YSYEKL. The CDR3 has 15 residues. CDR3 residues: CASSPFTGTTETQYF.

This chain joins TRBV2 and TRBJ1-6. The CDR3 runs to 15 residues. Germline V gives CDR1 SNHLY, CDR2 FYNNEI. The CDR3 reads CASSDQSSYNSPLHF. The variable domain in full, completed from reference TRBV2 and TRBJ1-6, reads EPEVTQTPSHQVTQMGQEVILRCVPISNHLYFYWYRQILGQKVEFLVSFYNNEISEKSEIFDDQFSVERPDGSNFTLKIRSTKLEDSAMYFCASSDQSSYNSPLHFGNGTRLTVT.

The chain uses TRBV6-2 or TRBV6-3 and TRBJ2-7; no DNA is available, so the TRBD1 call from TCRdb remains unchecked. This CDR3 has 13 residues. Germline V lookup: CDR1 MNHEY, CDR2 SVGEGT. CDR3 region: CASTLTVSYEQYF.

The chain employs TRBV10-3 and TRBJ2-5; there is no DNA to check the TCRdb D call of TRBD2. This CDR3 comprises 13 residues. The germline gives CDR1 ENHRY, CDR2 SYGVKD. The CDR3 spells CAINAGVGETQYF.

The gene calls are TRBV11-2 and TRBJ2-7; checking the TCRdb D call of TRBD1 is not possible without DNA. Germline V CDR1 and CDR2: SGHAT, FQNNGV. The CDR3 is 15 amino acids. The CDR3 region is CASSSLRNRVFEQYF.

V is TRBV18 and J is TRBJ2-1; TCRdb's D call, TRBD2, is unchecked because there is no DNA. CDR1 and CDR2 (germline): KGHSH, LQKENI. CDR3 length: 16 residues. CDR3 amino acids: CASSPPKPSVYNEQFF.

The chain employs TRBV2 and TRBJ2-2; TCRdb returns TRBD2, unconfirmable since there is no DNA. Germline CDR1 reads SNHLY; CDR2 reads FYNNEI. The CDR3 is 14 residues long. CDR3 amino acids: CASMLAGVTGELFF. Supplemented by reference TRBV2 and TRBJ2-2, the full variable domain reads EPEVTQTPSHQVTQMGQEVILRCVPISNHLYFYWYRQILGQKVEFLVSFYNNEISEKSEIFDDQFSVERPDGSNFTLKIRSTKLEDSAMYFCASMLAGVTGELFFGEGSRLTVL.

The chain recombines TRBV27 with TRBJ2-1; TCRdb gives TRBD2 as the D gene, but with no DNA this cannot be confirmed. Germline V gives CDR1 MNHEY, CDR2 SMNVEV (reference sequence). CDR3 length: 15 residues. The CDR3 region is CASSLGTSGHNEQFF.

The rearrangement uses TRBV5-1 and TRBJ2-5; the D call of TRBD1 rests on TCRdb alone, since no DNA is present to check it. The CDR3 is 15 residues long. Germline values: CDR1 SGHRS, CDR2 YFSETQ. CDR3 sequence: CASSSQGASGETQYF.

The chain couples TRBV20-1 to TRBJ2-1; the TCRdb call, TRBD1, lacks DNA for checking. The CDR3 covers 11 residues. CDR1 is DFQATT and CDR2 is SNEGSKA in the germline V gene (reference sequence). This CDR3 is CSVQGLNEQFF.

This chain joins TRBV15 and TRBJ2-1; checking the TCRdb D call of TRBD2 is not possible without DNA. The CDR3 covers 15 residues. The germline V gene encodes CDR1 LNHNV and CDR2 YYDKDF (reference sequence). This CDR3 is CATSRLAGDYNEQFF.

The chain links TRBV4-1 to TRBJ2-1; TCRdb returns TRBD2, unconfirmable since there is no DNA. The CDR3 totals 17 residues. Germline V gives CDR1 MGHRA, CDR2 YSYEKL. The chain's CDR3 is CASSPAPGTSVWNEQFF.